The sequence of this TCR beta chain was determined in a study of human T cells and chemical hapten exposure. The study's findings and limits: Relative to controls, expanded TCRs formed significantly more large CDR3 similarity clusters.

Time point given: patch test 1, 2 weeks after DPC sensitization. Treatment defined: therapeutic diphenylcyclopropenone sensitization with weekly scalp DPC. Of note for this clonotype: Its specificity is not known.

TCRdb re-called the RACE reads with MiXCR, one entry per CDR3 protein. Among 65,000 to 85,000 distinct CDR3 sequences, 10% to 13% were seen once, and the ten largest hold more than 1.1%. The J segment lost 0 bases and the V segment lost 2 bases, leaving 0 bases of the junction unmatched. The CDR3 sequence is 15 residues long. Germline V gene data show CDR1 as MDHEN and CDR2 as SYDVKM. The V and J genes are TRBV28 and TRBJ1-2, with 10 bases fitting TRBD1. The starting material was whole blood, obtained in connection with sensitization to the hapten diphenylcyclopropenone (DPC). This TCR was recovered from a woman between 45 and 65 years old with alopecia areata. Some clones in this sample may be carry-over from other donors' samples. The CDR3 nucleotides read TGTGCCAGCAGTTTAGGGACAGGGGCTAACTATGGCTACACCTTC. It specifies CASSLGTGANYGYTF.